This is a list of T cell receptor beta chains from one sample in a study of T cells after posttransplantation cyclophosphamide. The table came from immunoSEQ multiplex PCR; TCRdb's copy has only in-frame clones and leaves some out. The sample holds tens of thousands of clones, and no clone turns up only once. Sequenced input: PBMCs. Source of these receptors: a man between 35 and 55 years old in good health, CMV-negative, and a related stem cell transplant donor. Each CDR3 is given with its conserved first and last residue. A D gene is named only where the DNA matches it firmly. Clone size is given for some rows only: seen once, a few or many times, or a class if the clone is expanded.

CDR3 protein	CDR3 DNA	D gene	V gene	J gene	clone size
CASSSGLAEETQYF	TGTGCCAGCAGCTCGGGACTAGCGGAAGAGACCCAGTACTTC	TRBD2	TRBV7-2	TRBJ2-5	many
CASRESGQVGNTIYF	TGTGCCAGCAGGGAGTCAGGACAGGTCGGAAACACCATATATTTT	TRBD1	TRBV6-6	TRBJ1-3	many
CASSIKTTNTIYF	TGTGCCAGTAGTATAAAGACAACAAACACCATATATTTT	.	TRBV19	TRBJ1-3	many
CASSLSLGYPFF	TGTGCCAGCAGCTTATCCCTAGGTTATCCGTTCTTC	.	TRBV11-2	TRBJ2-1	many
CSAGGDTIYF	TGCAGTGCAGGGGGGGACACCATATATTTT	.	TRBV20-1	TRBJ1-3	many
CASSSGQNTGELFF	TGCGCCAGCAGCTCGGGACAGAACACCGGGGAGCTGTTTTTT	.	TRBV5-1	TRBJ2-2	many
CASSFDRVRINTEAFF	TGTGCCAGCAGTTTCGACAGGGTTAGAATAAACACTGAAGCTTTCTTT	TRBD1	TRBV27	TRBJ1-1	many
CASRRQNNQPQHF	TGTGCCAGCAGGCGGCAGAACAATCAGCCCCAGCATTTT	.	TRBV6-5	TRBJ1-5	.
CASSTHMGGTEAFF	TGTGCCAGCAGCACACATATGGGAGGCACTGAAGCTTTCTTT	.	TRBV9	TRBJ1-1	many
CAWRGLGNTIYF	TGTGCCTGGAGGGGGCTTGGAAACACCATATATTTT	.	TRBV30	TRBJ1-3	many
CASSGAYGELFF	TGTGCCAGCAGTGGGGCATACGGGGAGCTGTTTTTT	.	TRBV2	TRBJ2-2	many
CASSLLWNTEAFF	TGTGCCAGCAGCTTACTATGGAACACTGAAGCTTTCTTT	.	TRBV7-3	TRBJ1-1	many
CASSLRQGETDTQYF	TGCGCCAGCAGTCTTCGACAGGGGGAAACAGATACGCAGTATTTT	TRBD1	TRBV5-1	TRBJ2-3	many
CASSLATQGREAFF	TGTGCCAGCAGCTTAGCGACACAAGGCAGGGAAGCTTTCTTT	.	TRBV13	TRBJ1-1	many
CASRSGGPGGRVGTQYF	TGTGCCAGCAGGAGCGGGGGGCCCGGGGGTCGGGTCGGGACCCAGTACTTC	TRBD2	TRBV5-4	TRBJ2-5	many
CASSISGQGKDTQYF	TGTGCCAGTAGTATTTCGGGACAGGGGAAAGATACGCAGTATTTT	TRBD1	TRBV19	TRBJ2-3	many
CSAPGGGQKETQYF	TGCAGCGCCCCGGGAGGGGGCCAGAAAGAGACCCAGTACTTC	.	TRBV29-1	TRBJ2-5	few
CASSYSKGGDTEAFF	TGTGCCAGCAGTTACTCAAAGGGAGGGGACACTGAAGCTTTCTTT	.	TRBV6-6	TRBJ1-1	few
CASGLIVGHLLGGANVLTF	TGTGCTAGTGGTTTAATCGTAGGACACCTCCTGGGGGGGGCCAACGTCCTGACTTTC	.	TRBV12-5	TRBJ2-6	many
CASSFGTAPGNTIYF	TGTGCCAGCAGTTTCGGGACAGCCCCGGGAAACACCATATATTTT	TRBD1	TRBV6-5	TRBJ1-3	many
CASSLDGYGYTF	TGTGCCAGCAGCTTAGACGGGTATGGCTACACCTTC	.	TRBV7-9	TRBJ1-2	many
CASSEASTGDSYEQYF	TGTGCCAGCAGTGAAGCTTCGACAGGGGACTCCTACGAGCAGTACTTC	TRBD1	TRBV2	TRBJ2-7	.
CASRKDRNSPLHF	TGTGCCAGCAGAAAGGACAGGAATTCACCCCTCCACTTT	TRBD1	TRBV2	TRBJ1-6	many
CASTRTGSTDTQYF	TGTGCCAGCACGAGGACTGGTAGCACAGATACGCAGTATTTT	.	TRBV5-4	TRBJ2-3	many
CASSGEGGLGKTQYF	TGCGCCAGCAGTGGGGAGGGGGGACTTGGAAAGACCCAGTACTTC	.	TRBV10-2	TRBJ2-5	many
CASSAQTSGNEQFF	TGTGCCAGCAGCGCCCAGACTAGCGGCAATGAGCAGTTCTTC	TRBD2	TRBV9	TRBJ2-1	many
CASTTGWSNNQPQHF	TGTGCCAGCACGACAGGGTGGAGTAACAATCAGCCCCAGCATTTT	TRBD1	TRBV6-1	TRBJ1-5	many
CASRRKRNEKLFF	TGTGCCAGCAGGAGGAAGCGCAATGAAAAACTGTTTTTT	.	TRBV11-2	TRBJ1-4	many